What follows are 29 T cell receptor beta chains derived from one specimen sequenced in a study of cytomegalovirus exposure and HLA in healthy donors. TCRdb's copy holds only in-frame clones and misses some; the assay was immunoSEQ multiplex PCR. This table holds under 300,000 clones, approximately 83% found once. Material: PBMCs. Receptors were obtained from a woman aged 30 to 39 in good health and CMV-seropositive.

V usage is TRBV9 and J usage is TRBJ2-1, with D hard to call. V gave up 4 bases and J gave up 1 base, with 9 bases separating them. The CDR3 runs to 14 residues. Germline V lookup: CDR1 SGDLS, CDR2 YYNGEE. The CDR3 loop is CASSTTASYNEQFF. CDR3 DNA sequence: TGTGCCAGCAGCACTACCGCTTCCTACAATGAGCAGTTCTTC.

CDR3 sequence reads: CASSTGAKNIQYF. The CDR3, as DNA: TGCGCCAGCAGCACAGGGGCCAAAAACATTCAGTACTTC. The chain recombines TRBV5-1 with TRBJ2-4, with D perhaps TRBD1 (6 bases). V was pared by 4 bases and J by 1 base, with 6 bases between. Germline V gene data show CDR1 as SGHRS and CDR2 as YFSETQ. The CDR3 is 13 amino acids.

The CDR3: CASSVGQLTGINEQYF. As DNA, the CDR3 is TGTGCCAGCAGCGTAGGGCAGTTAACAGGGATTAACGAGCAGTACTTC. This sequence joins TRBV9 and TRBJ2-7, with D possibly TRBD1 on 6 matching bases. This CDR3 has 16 residues. The V gene's germline CDR1 is SGDLS and CDR2 YYNGEE. Trimming took off 0 bases at V and 5 bases at J, with 18 bases between the two ends.

This rearrangement joins TRBV10-1 to TRBJ2-7; TRBD2 agrees at 13 bases. The CDR3 is 14 residues long. CDR1 is WNHNN, CDR2 SYGVQD, per germline (reference sequence). J gave up 6 bases and V 5 bases, and 4 bases lay outside the gene matches. Written as DNA, the CDR3 is TGCGCCAGCAGTTCGGGGACTAGCGGGATCGAGCAGTACTTC. As protein: CASSSGTSGIEQYF.

This chain uses TRBV30 with TRBJ2-5; possibly TRBD2 for D (5 bases). There are 12 residues in the CDR3. V was clipped by 4 bases and J by 5 bases, with 11 bases between them. Germline values: CDR1 GTSNPN, CDR2 SVGIG (reference sequence). The CDR3 region has the DNA TGTGCCTGGACCGAGGGCCGGGAGACCCAGTACTTC. Translated, it gives CAWTEGRETQYF.

This clone has a single count. The chain uses TRBV28 and TRBJ2-7; 7 bases agree with TRBD2. This CDR3 contains 14 residues. Germline V gene sequence: CDR1 MDHEN, CDR2 SYDVKM. V shed 3 bases, J shed 5 bases, and the junction held 7 bases outside the gene matches. The chain's CDR3 is CASSFIWGGNEQYF. Here the CDR3 DNA reads TGTGCCAGCAGTTTCATTTGGGGGGGAAACGAGCAGTACTTC.

The gene calls are TRBV9 and TRBJ1-2, with D perhaps matching TRBD1 (6 bases). Germline assignment: CDR1 SGDLS and CDR2 YYNGEE. This CDR3 spans 14 amino acids. Between the trimmed V and J ends, which lost 3 bases and 2 bases, there was a span of 11 bases. CDR3 loop: CASSARGGNYGYTF. CDR3 bases: TGTGCCAGCAGCGCGAGGGGGGGGAACTATGGCTACACCTTC.

V gene TRBV30 combines with J gene TRBJ2-3; weak D call: TRBD2 (5 bases). V lost 8 bases and J 6 bases, leaving 24 bases between the germline ends. Germline values: CDR1 GTSNPN, CDR2 SVGIG (reference sequence). CDR3 length: 15 amino acids. The CDR3 nucleotides are TGTGCCCGAACCCCCCTTGAGGGATTCCGCGATACGCAGTATTTT. It yields the protein CARTPLEGFRDTQYF.

The chain employs TRBV29-1 and TRBJ2-3; D gene ambiguous. V lost 1 base and J lost 2, with 19 bases in between. This CDR3 comprises 17 residues. In germline, CDR1 is SQVTM, CDR2 ANQGSEA. The CDR3 DNA follows: TGCAGCGTTGAAGGTTATGGCAGGCAGCTCAACACAGATACGCAGTATTTT. This gives the protein CSVEGYGRQLNTDTQYF.

As concerns this clone: In the same sample, other DNA sequences code for this CDR3. The chain links TRBV27 to TRBJ1-5; D may be TRBD1 (5 bases). CDR3 length: 14 residues. V lost 2 bases, J lost 1 base, and 6 bases lay in between. Germline V gene lookup returns CDR1 MNHEY and CDR2 SMNVEV (reference sequence). CDR3 in DNA: TGTGCCAGCAGTTTAGCAGGGAGCAATCAGCCCCAGCATTTT. As protein: CASSLAGSNQPQHF.

The chain joins TRBV5-1 to TRBJ2-1, with 14 bases matching TRBD2. V was clipped by 4 bases and J by 10 bases; unmatched bases: 10. CDR3 size: 16 residues. CDR1 SGHRS and CDR2 YFSETQ come from the germline V gene. The CDR3 DNA reads TGCGCCAGCAGCCATAGACTAGCGGGAGGGTTGGACGAGCAGTTCTTC. Protein sequence: CASSHRLAGGLDEQFF.

V and J are TRBV19 and TRBJ1-2, with 8 bases lining up with TRBD1. The CDR3 has 13 residues. The V gene's germline CDR1 is LNHDA and CDR2 SQIVND (reference sequence). V shed 6 bases and J 4 bases; nucleotides not matched to a gene: 4. CDR3 sequence reads: CASSGQGLYGYTF. The CDR3, as DNA: TGTGCCAGTAGCGGACAGGGCCTCTATGGCTACACCTTC.

Only a few counts were recorded for this clone. This chain links TRBV27 with TRBJ2-1, with 7 bases matching TRBD2. Trimming cost V 10 bases and J 9 bases; bases outside gene matches: 9. This CDR3 comprises 12 residues. Germline V gene data show CDR1 as MNHEY and CDR2 as SMNVEV (reference sequence). DNA of the CDR3: TGTGCCACCCTAGGCCCGGGAGGTGAGCAGTTCTTC. Translated: CATLGPGGEQFF.

This chain links TRBV6-5 with TRBJ1-1; D is ambiguous. Trimming shortened V by 6 bases and J by 7 bases, and 18 bases separated the two germline ends. The CDR3 length is 14 residues. Germline V gene lookup returns CDR1 MNHEY and CDR2 SVGAGI. The CDR3 nucleotides read TGTGCCAGCAGAGACCGGATCCCAGGAGGTGAAGCTTTCTTT. Its translation: CASRDRIPGGEAFF.

This clone was observed a single time. This chain joins TRBV27 and TRBJ1-1, with 7 bases aligning to TRBD1. The trim removed 6 bases at V and 3 bases at J, leaving 10 bases unmatched. The CDR3 covers 15 residues. The germline V gene has CDR1 MNHEY and CDR2 SMNVEV (reference sequence). The DNA for the CDR3 is TGTGCCAGCAGCGCCACCCTGACAGGGCACACTGAAGCTTTCTTT. Translation: CASSATLTGHTEAFF.

This chain links TRBV13 with TRBJ2-3, with 7 bases that match TRBD2. This CDR3 has 17 residues. The V segment lost 1 base and the J segment 2 bases; nucleotides outside the gene matches: 9. The V gene's germline CDR1 is PRHDT and CDR2 FYEKMQ (reference sequence). In nucleotides, the CDR3 is TGTGCCAGCAGCTTAGCGGCGGGAGCCCCCTCCACAGATACGCAGTATTTT. The encoded protein is CASSLAAGAPSTDTQYF.

The chain is built from TRBV18 and TRBJ2-1; TRBD2 agrees at 7 bases. CDR1 and CDR2 (germline): KGHSH, LQKENI. CDR3 length: 13 residues. Germline trimming cut 0 bases from V and 8 bases from J; bases unmatched to any gene: 1. The CDR3 protein is CASSPPGRDEQFF. The CDR3, as DNA: TGTGCCAGCTCACCACCGGGGAGGGATGAGCAGTTCTTC.

The V and J genes are TRBV19 and TRBJ2-7, with no clear D. Germline CDR1 reads LNHDA; CDR2 reads SQIVND (reference sequence). The ends were cut back, 2 bases at V and 2 bases at J, with 7 bases in the middle. The CDR3 is made up of 13 amino acids. CDR3 DNA: TGTGCCAGTAGTATATCAGTGGCCTACGAGCAGTACTTC. Protein product: CASSISVAYEQYF.

CDR3 sequence (DNA): TGTGCCAGCAGCTTAGCACGGGACAGGGCTTATGGCTACACCTTC. Its translation is CASSLARDRAYGYTF. The rearrangement joins TRBV7-8 to TRBJ1-2, with TRBD1 matching 9 bases. After removal of 0 bases from V and 5 bases from J, the junction contained 4 bases not matched to a gene. CDR3 length: 15 amino acids. The germline CDR1 and CDR2 sequences are SGHVS and FQNEAQ.

CDR3 loop: CASSQVSGSDNYNEQFF. CDR3 in DNA: TGCGCCAGCAGCCAAGTTAGCGGGTCAGACAACTACAATGAGCAGTTCTTC. The V and J genes are TRBV4-1 and TRBJ2-1; 7 bases align to TRBD2. Germline trimming cut 1 base from V and 3 bases from J; bases unmatched to any gene: 9. Germline V gene lookup returns CDR1 MGHRA and CDR2 YSYEKL. This CDR3 has 17 amino acids.

The genes are TRBV4-1 and TRBJ2-7; D may be TRBD2 (5 bases). V was clipped by 3 bases and J by 3 bases, with 15 bases between them. The CDR3 loop spans 15 amino acids. Germline values: CDR1 MGHRA, CDR2 YSYEKL. CDR3 amino acids: CASSHLTLGDYEQYF. The CDR3 nucleotides read TGCGCCAGCAGCCACCTGACCTTGGGAGACTACGAGCAGTACTTC.

This clone was found many times. J is TRBJ2-7 and V is TRBV5-4, with TRBD2 matching over 12 bases. The ends lost 4 bases at V and 2 bases at J; junction bases unmatched: 7. The CDR3 is 16 residues long. Per the germline V gene, CDR1 is SGHNT and CDR2 is YYREEE (reference sequence). CDR3 amino acids: CASSPPGLAGTYEQYF. The CDR3 nucleotides read TGTGCCAGCAGCCCCCCGGGACTAGCGGGTACCTACGAGCAGTACTTC.

The V gene is TRBV5-6, the J gene TRBJ2-7, with 9 bases aligning to TRBD2. The germline gives CDR1 SGHDT, CDR2 YYEEEE. The CDR3 is 14 amino acids. The V gene end was trimmed by 5 bases and the J gene end by 6 bases; junction bases not matched to a gene: 9. CDR3 protein: CASRAGLAVREQYF. DNA of the CDR3: TGTGCCAGCAGGGCGGGACTAGCAGTTCGCGAGCAGTACTTC.

For the CDR3, the DNA is TGTGCCAGCAGGCGGGGGAATGGTTATGGCTACACCTTC. Protein product: CASRRGNGYGYTF. This sequence joins TRBV6-4 and TRBJ1-2, with TRBD1 as a possible D gene (5 bases). Trimming left V 6 bases short and J 5 bases short, with 13 bases between. The CDR3 runs 13 residues. The V gene's germline CDR1 is MRHNA and CDR2 SNTAGT.

The rearrangement joins TRBV7-9 to TRBJ1-1; TRBD1 might be the D (6 bases). The CDR3 sequence is 15 residues long. With 2 bases removed from V and 2 bases from J, the gap between germline ends came to 12 bases. Germline V gives CDR1 SEHNR, CDR2 FQNEAQ (reference sequence). CDR3 bases: TGTGCCAGCAGCTTATCGGCCGGGACAAACACTGAAGCTTTCTTT. It specifies CASSLSAGTNTEAFF. Full variable domain (outside the CDR3, taken from reference TRBV7-9 and TRBJ1-1): DTGVSQNPRHKITKRGQNVTFRCDPISEHNRLYWYRQTLGQGPEFLTYFQNEAQLEKSRLLSDRFSAERPKGSFSTLEIQRTEQGDSAMYLCASSLSAGTNTEAFFGQGTRLTVV.

The V gene is TRBV19, the J gene TRBJ1-2; 10 bases are a match to TRBD1. The CDR3 contains 16 residues. Germline V gene data show CDR1 as LNHDA and CDR2 as SQIVND (reference sequence). The J segment lost 3 bases and the V segment lost 4 bases, leaving 8 bases of the junction unmatched. This chain's CDR3 is CASSTGQGTRDYGYTF. CDR3 DNA sequence: TGTGCCAGTAGTACGGGACAGGGGACGCGGGACTATGGCTACACCTTC.

This clone appeared a few times. The chain has TRBV18 and TRBJ2-1; D may be TRBD2 (5 bases). The CDR3 contains 17 residues. Germline loops: CDR1 KGHSH, CDR2 LQKENI. With 1 base removed from V and 0 bases from J, the gap between germline ends came to 13 bases. In DNA form, the CDR3 reads TGTGCCAGCTCACCACAGGAGCGGTCGAGCTCCTACAATGAGCAGTTCTTC. It translates to CASSPQERSSSYNEQFF.

The chain links TRBV10-2 to TRBJ2-1; 9 bases are shared with TRBD1. The CDR3 is 16 residues long. CDR1 is WSHSY, CDR2 SAAADI, per germline. V trimming: 0 bases; J trimming: 4 bases; junction bases outside the gene matches: 4. In DNA form, the CDR3 reads TGCGCCAGCAGTGAGTCTTTAGGGACAGGGTACAATGAGCAGTTCTTC. It encodes CASSESLGTGYNEQFF.

The gene calls are TRBV7-2 and TRBJ2-1, with 13 bases lining up with TRBD2. With 3 bases clipped from V and 6 bases from J, the junction kept 8 bases outside the gene matches. CDR1 is SGHTA, CDR2 FQGNSA, per germline. The CDR3 is 17 residues long. CDR3 sequence reads: CASSFERGTSGINEQFF. In DNA form, the CDR3 reads TGTGCCAGCAGCTTCGAAAGGGGGACTAGCGGGATCAATGAGCAGTTCTTC.